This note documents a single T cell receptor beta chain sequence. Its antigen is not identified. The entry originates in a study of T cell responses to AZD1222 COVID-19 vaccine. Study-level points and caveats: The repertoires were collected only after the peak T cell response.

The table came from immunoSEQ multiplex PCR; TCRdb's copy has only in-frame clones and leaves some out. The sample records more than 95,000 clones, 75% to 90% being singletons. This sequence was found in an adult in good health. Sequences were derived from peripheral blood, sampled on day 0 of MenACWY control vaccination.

In DNA form, the CDR3 reads TGTGCCAGCAGCACCCAAGCGTTGGGACAAAAGAACACTGAAGCTTTCTTT. Translated, it gives CASSTQALGQKNTEAFF. This chain links TRBV7-3 with TRBJ1-1, with D possibly being TRBD1 (6 bases). From germline, CDR1 is SGHTA and CDR2 FQGTGA. CDR3 length equals 17 residues. V gave up 5 bases and J gave up 1 base, with 20 bases separating them.